These T cell receptor beta chains were read from a single sample in a study of shared clonotypes between healthy human individuals. Measured with immunoSEQ multiplex PCR; TCRdb has only the in-frame clones, and not every one. Of about 670,000 clones listed, about two thirds are singletons. The material sequenced was memory CD4+ T cells sorted from blood. Source of these receptors: a woman in her 30s in good health. CDR3s include the opening cysteine and the closing phenylalanine or tryptophan. The order of the fields is V gene, clone size, D gene, J gene, CDR3 DNA, CDR3 protein. D genes are given only for firm matches. Where a row states a size, it is once, few, many or the class of an expanded clone; other rows omit it.

TRBV19	once	.	TRBJ1-5	TGTGCCAGTAGTTGGTATCCGGATCAGCCCCAGCATTTT	CASSWYPDQPQHF
TRBV6-5	.	.	TRBJ1-1	TGTGCCAGCAGTTACTCCCGACGGTACGGGGACACTGAAGCTTTCTTT	CASSYSRRYGDTEAFF
TRBV19	.	.	TRBJ2-7	TGTGCCAGTAGCACCCAGGGCTCCTACGAGCAGTACTTC	CASSTQGSYEQYF
TRBV27	.	TRBD1	TRBJ2-4	TGTGCCAGCAGTGCCTGGACAGGGGGGGGCATTCAGTACTTC	CASSAWTGGGIQYF
TRBV5-6	.	.	TRBJ2-3	TGTGCCAGCAGCTTGAAGCTCACCAGCACAGATACGCAGTATTTT	CASSLKLTSTDTQYF
TRBV2	.	.	TRBJ1-1	TGTGCCAGCAGGGGTATGAACACTGAAGCTTTCTTT	CASRGMNTEAFF
TRBV6-5	few	TRBD1	TRBJ2-1	TGTGCCAGCAGTACCAGGACAGGGAGCGATGAGCAGTTCTTC	CASSTRTGSDEQFF
TRBV20-1	.	TRBD1	TRBJ1-3	TGCGGGACAGGGGCAAACACCATATATTTT	CGTGANTIYF
TRBV27	.	TRBD2	TRBJ2-3	TGTGCCAGCTGGAGACTAGCGGGGTCTAGCACAGATACGCAGTATTTT	CASWRLAGSSTDTQYF
TRBV11-2	.	.	TRBJ2-7	TGTGCCAGCAGCTTAGCTCCCAAGAGCTCCTACGAGCAGTACTTC	CASSLAPKSSYEQYF
TRBV10-3	.	.	TRBJ2-5	TGTGCCATCAGTGGTGACAGTGGAGAGACCCAGTACTTC	CAISGDSGETQYF
TRBV28	.	.	TRBJ1-2	TGTGCCAGCAGTTTCCCCCCCAGAAACTATGGCTACACCTTC	CASSFPPRNYGYTF
TRBV7-8	once	TRBD2	TRBJ2-1	TGTGCCGGCAGCTTACTGACTAGCGGGAGTCGTTTCACTGAGCAGTTCTTC	CAGSLLTSGSRFTEQFF
TRBV7-9	.	.	TRBJ1-1	TGTGCCAGCAGCAATCAACAAACGAACACTGAAGCTTTCTTT	CASSNQQTNTEAFF
TRBV27	.	.	TRBJ2-3	TGTGCCAGCAGTACTCAGGGGGGGTACAGGTATACGCAGTATTTT	CASSTQGGYRYTQYF
TRBV25-1	.	.	TRBJ1-5	TGTGCCAGCAGTGAATTGGGGGGCGACCGGGATCAGCCCCAGCATTTT	CASSELGGDRDQPQHF
TRBV5-1	.	.	TRBJ1-5	TGCGCCAGCAGAGAAGATCCGGGGAATCAGCCCCAGCATTTT	CASREDPGNQPQHF
TRBV6-4	.	.	TRBJ2-1	TGTGCCAGCAGTGACACAGGGAACAATGAGCAGTTCTTC	CASSDTGNNEQFF
TRBV27	.	.	TRBJ2-2	TGTGCCAGCAGTTCACTGAACACCGGGGAGCTGTTTTTT	CASSSLNTGELFF
TRBV7-8	.	.	TRBJ2-3	TGTGCCAGCAGCTTAGCGATTGGTGGGCGGTACTCCCACACAGATACGCAGTATTTT	CASSLAIGGRYSHTDTQYF
TRBV5-4	.	.	TRBJ2-2	TGTGCCAGCAGCTTAATCGGTTACAGGGAAAACACCGGGGAGCTGTTTTTT	CASSLIGYRENTGELFF
TRBV5-1	.	.	TRBJ2-7	TGCGCCAGCAGCTTCAGTGGTCCGGAGCAGTACTTC	CASSFSGPEQYF
TRBV2	few	TRBD1	TRBJ2-1	TGTGCCAGCAGTCGGGACAGGTTAGACAATGAGCAGTTCTTC	CASSRDRLDNEQFF
TRBV18	.	.	TRBJ2-5	TGTGCCAGCTCATCCCTACAGGGAGGCTCCCAAGAGACCCAGTACTTC	CASSSLQGGSQETQYF
TRBV6-5	.	TRBD1	TRBJ2-1	TGTGCCAGCAGTTACCGGGACAGGCACAATGAGCAGTTCTTC	CASSYRDRHNEQFF
TRBV30	few	.	TRBJ2-7	TGTGCCTGGAGGCAGCGCCTCCCCCCCTACGAGCAGTACTTC	CAWRQRLPPYEQYF
TRBV5-1	.	.	TRBJ1-1	TGCGCCAGCAGCTTGTACGGAGGAACAGCGAACACTGAAGCTTTCTTT	CASSLYGGTANTEAFF
TRBV28	.	.	TRBJ2-1	TGTGCCAGCAGCTCACGGGAGCGAACCTACAATGAGCAGTTCTTC	CASSSRERTYNEQFF
TRBV21-1	.	.	TRBJ2-1	TGTGCCAGCAGCGTCCGGGGCGCAAATGAGCAGTTCTTC	CASSVRGANEQFF
TRBV13	.	.	TRBJ2-6	TGTGCCAGCAGCTTGATAGGGGGGCCTCTATCTGGGGCCAACGTCCTGACTTTC	CASSLIGGPLSGANVLTF
TRBV28	.	.	TRBJ1-1	TGTGCCAGCAGGGGGGATGTGAACACTGAAGCTTTCTTT	CASRGDVNTEAFF
TRBV14	.	.	TRBJ2-3	TGTGCCAGCAGCCCGTGGTCCGGTAGCACAGATACGCAGTATTTT	CASSPWSGSTDTQYF
TRBV29-1	once	TRBD1	TRBJ2-2	TGCAGCGCTGGGACAGGGGAGGCCGGGGAGCTGTTTTTT	CSAGTGEAGELFF
TRBV19	.	.	TRBJ2-1	TGTGCCAGTTCAAGAGTGATGGTGGGCAATGAGCAGTTCTTC	CASSRVMVGNEQFF
TRBV28	many	.	TRBJ2-4	TGTGCCAGCAGTTCGATCAGATCCCTTAAAACAAGGGGGAACATTCAGTACTTC	CASSSIRSLKTRGNIQYF
TRBV27	.	.	TRBJ2-2	TGTGCCAGCAGAGTAGGGGCCGGGGAGCTGTTTTTT	CASRVGAGELFF
TRBV7-8	.	TRBD2	TRBJ2-7	TGTGCCAGCAGCTTAAAGGGGCTTGGGACTAGCGCCCAAAGGGGGGACGAGCAGTACTTC	CASSLKGLGTSAQRGDEQYF
TRBV15	.	.	TRBJ1-2	TGTGCCACCAGCAGAGATCAAGTTTGGGGGGAGGGCTACACCTTC	CATSRDQVWGEGYTF
TRBV6-1	.	.	TRBJ1-2	TGTGCCAGCAGTCCCCAAGAATCGGCTCTCTATGGCTACACCTTC	CASSPQESALYGYTF
TRBV2	many	.	TRBJ2-5	TGTGCCAGCAGTGAAAGGCGGGAGACCCAGTACTTC	CASSERRETQYF
TRBV5-1	.	TRBD1	TRBJ2-4	TGCGCCAGCAGCCAGTCGACAGGGTACAACATTCAGTACTTC	CASSQSTGYNIQYF
TRBV7-3	.	TRBD1	TRBJ2-7	TGTGCCAGCAGCTCTACAGGGGGCCGTGGCGAGCAGTACTTC	CASSSTGGRGEQYF
TRBV7-8	once	.	TRBJ1-5	TGTGCCAGCAGCCCCGGGCGAGGGGGGGACAATCAGCCCCAGCATTTT	CASSPGRGGDNQPQHF
TRBV5-1	once	TRBD1	TRBJ2-7	TGCGCCAGCAGGCGTACAGGGGGCGAGTACGAGCAGTACTTC	CASRRTGGEYEQYF
TRBV28	.	.	TRBJ1-1	TGTGCCAGCAGACCTTCTTCCGGGGGCAAGGAAGCTTTCTTT	CASRPSSGGKEAFF
TRBV28	.	.	TRBJ1-1	TGTGCCAGCAGTGCATCGACATTTAACACTGAAGCTTTCTTT	CASSASTFNTEAFF
TRBV10-3	.	.	TRBJ2-7	TGTGCCACCGCAGGGTCTAACTACGAGCAGTACTTC	CATAGSNYEQYF
TRBV5-4	.	.	TRBJ2-5	TGTGCCAGCAGCCGACAAGAGACCCAGTACTTC	CASSRQETQYF
TRBV28	.	.	TRBJ1-3	TGTGCCAGCAGTTTATCAGGGTCTGGAAACACCATATATTTT	CASSLSGSGNTIYF
TRBV5-1	.	.	TRBJ2-5	TGCGCCGGGCGCTGGAGGGAGACCCAGTACTTC	CAGRWRETQYF
TRBV30	few	.	TRBJ2-2	TGTGCCTGGACCCTACAGGGTCACACCGGGGAGCTGTTTTTT	CAWTLQGHTGELFF
TRBV25-1	.	TRBD2	TRBJ2-1	TGTGCCAGCAGTGACTCTACGGGACTAGGCTCCTACAATGAGCAGTTCTTC	CASSDSTGLGSYNEQFF
TRBV2	.	TRBD2	TRBJ2-1	TGTGCCAGCAGTGAAATGGGGGGACTAGCCCCACCTTACAATGAGCAGTTCTTC	CASSEMGGLAPPYNEQFF
TRBV7-9	.	TRBD1	TRBJ2-7	TGTGCCAGCAGCTGGGGGACAGGAGCGGCCTACGAGCAGTACTTC	CASSWGTGAAYEQYF
TRBV7-3	.	TRBD2	TRBJ2-2	TGTGCCAGCAGCTTGACTAGCGGAACCGGGGAGCTGTTTTTT	CASSLTSGTGELFF
TRBV4-1	.	TRBD1	TRBJ2-7	TGCGCCAGCAGCCAGGCAGGGGGCCAGGCCTACGAGCAGTACTTC	CASSQAGGQAYEQYF
TRBV28	.	TRBD1	TRBJ1-3	TGTGCCAGCAGTTCATACTCTACAGGGGTTGGAAACACCATATATTTT	CASSSYSTGVGNTIYF
TRBV13	.	.	TRBJ2-7	TGTGCCAGCAGCTTGGGGGGCCTAACGCTGGAGCAGTACTTC	CASSLGGLTLEQYF
TRBV7-2	.	TRBD1	TRBJ2-7	TGTGCCAGCAGCTTCGGGGACAGGGTTTCCGAGCAGTACTTC	CASSFGDRVSEQYF